The 32 T cell receptor beta chains listed next were all sequenced from one sample in a study of cytomegalovirus exposure and HLA in healthy donors. PCR used 60 Vbeta primers and 13 Jbeta primers. The method was immunoSEQ multiplex PCR; TCRdb's version includes in-frame clones alone and lacks a portion of them. In all, the sample yields tens of thousands of clones. Sequenced material: PBMCs. The receptor set was obtained from a woman aged 25 to 45 in good health and CMV-seropositive.

The chain combines TRBV4-1 with TRBJ2-5, with 7 bases aligning to TRBD2. The CDR3 extends over 17 amino acids. Germline CDR1 reads MGHRA; CDR2 reads YSYEKL. J was trimmed by 9 bases and V by 3 bases; bases with no gene match: 19. Here the CDR3 reads CASSHPSEGRGGPAQYF. In DNA, the CDR3 is TGCGCCAGCAGCCACCCTTCAGAGGGACGCGGGGGTCCGGCCCAGTACTTC.

The CDR3 DNA is TGTGCCAGCAGTCCCCCGGGACAGGGGCGATTACCCATATATTTT. Protein sequence: CASSPPGQGRLPIYF. V and J are TRBV28 and TRBJ1-3; 10 positions match TRBD1. Germline V gene data show CDR1 as MDHEN and CDR2 as SYDVKM. The CDR3 has 15 residues. The V and J ends lost 5 bases and 11 bases, in that order; junction bases with no gene match: 12.

The CDR3 bases are TGTGCCAGCAGTCCATCTAGCGGGGGGGCGAGGGAGACCCAGTACTTC. As protein: CASSPSSGGARETQYF. The J gene is TRBJ2-5, the V gene TRBV27; 12 bases align to TRBD2. The CDR3 runs 16 residues. The V and J ends lost 5 bases and 5 bases, in that order; junction bases with no gene match: 9. The germline gives CDR1 MNHEY, CDR2 SMNVEV (reference sequence).

This chain connects TRBV4-1 to TRBJ1-2; no definite D call. In germline, CDR1 is MGHRA, CDR2 YSYEKL. CDR3 length equals 13 residues. With 5 bases removed from V and 5 bases from J, the gap between germline ends came to 12 bases. In DNA, the CDR3 is TGCGCCAGCAGCGATTGGCGGACTTATGGCTACACCTTC. Its protein is CASSDWRTYGYTF.

This chain joins TRBV15 and TRBJ2-5, with TRBD2 identical over 11 bases. After removal of 3 bases from V and 3 bases from J, the junction contained 6 bases not matched to a gene. This CDR3 comprises 16 residues. Germline V gene data show CDR1 as LNHNV and CDR2 as YYDKDF (reference sequence). In DNA form, the CDR3 reads TGTGCCACCAGCAGGGGAGTTAGCGGGGGGGAAGAGACCCAGTACTTC. Its protein product is CATSRGVSGGEETQYF.

This clone is deemed medium-sized (0.01 to 0.1%) by its frequency. The V and J genes are TRBV10-3 and TRBJ2-7; TRBD2 is a possible D gene (6 bases). CDR1 is ENHRY and CDR2 is SYGVKD in the germline V gene. The CDR3 loop spans 10 amino acids. V was pared by 11 bases and J by 5 bases, with 10 bases between. The CDR3 nucleotides read TGTGCCCAGGAGGGGAACGAGCAGTACTTC. It encodes CAQEGNEQYF.

The chain uses TRBV7-9 and TRBJ1-4, with D uncertain. The CDR3 contains 15 residues. Deletions cut 7 bases from V and 3 bases from J, with 15 bases between. The germline V gene has CDR1 SEHNR and CDR2 FQNEAQ (reference sequence). The chain's CDR3 is CASTLGEIPNEKLFF. The CDR3 nucleotides read TGTGCCAGCACCTTGGGAGAAATACCTAATGAAAAACTGTTTTTT.

The chain links TRBV4-1 to TRBJ2-5, with 11 bases matching TRBD2. The germline gives CDR1 MGHRA, CDR2 YSYEKL. This CDR3 has 18 residues. Trimming at V came to 4 bases and at J to 5 bases, leaving 15 bases not matched to a gene. The CDR3 protein is CASSPEAVAGGRVETQYF. CDR3 DNA sequence: TGCGCCAGCAGCCCGGAAGCAGTAGCGGGGGGGCGTGTGGAGACCCAGTACTTC.

As DNA, the CDR3 is TGTGCCATCAGTGGTGGGGGCAGATGGAACACTGAAGCTTTCTTT. This sequence encodes CAISGGGRWNTEAFF. The chain carries TRBV10-3 and TRBJ1-1; D is possibly TRBD1 (6 bases). The V gene lost 4 bases and the J gene lost 1 base, with 13 bases spanning the gap. Germline V lookup: CDR1 ENHRY, CDR2 SYGVKD. This CDR3 spans 15 amino acids.

The chain links TRBV29-1 to TRBJ2-7; D is possibly TRBD2 (5 bases). From germline, CDR1 is SQVTM and CDR2 ANQGSEA. Trimming removed 5 bases from V and 7 bases from J, with 21 bases in between. CDR3 size: 14 residues. CDR3 sequence reads: CSVSTGVLEGEQYF. The CDR3 DNA is TGCAGCGTTTCTACCGGGGTCCTAGAAGGGGAGCAGTACTTC.

The V call is TRBV30, the J call TRBJ1-3; 7 bases are a match to TRBD1. The CDR3 sequence is 16 residues long. CDR1 is GTSNPN and CDR2 is SVGIG in the germline V gene (reference sequence). Unmatched junction bases numbered 9, after V lost 2 bases and J lost 2 bases. DNA of the CDR3: TGTGCCTGGAGTCGAGAGGGGACAGCCACTGGAAACACCATATATTTT. Translation gives CAWSREGTATGNTIYF.

The chain recombines TRBV5-4 with TRBJ2-7, with D tentatively TRBD1 (5 bases). Trimming left V 0 bases short and J 0 bases short, with 10 bases between. The germline V gene has CDR1 SGHNT and CDR2 YYREEE (reference sequence). The CDR3 loop spans 15 amino acids. CDR3 region: CASSLAGLSSYEQYF. DNA of the CDR3: TGTGCCAGCAGCTTGGCAGGGCTCAGCTCCTACGAGCAGTACTTC. The full variable domain, with the rest looked up from reference TRBV5-4 and TRBJ2-7, is ETGVTQSPTHLIKTRGQQVTLRCSSQSGHNTVSWYQQALGQGPQFIFQYYREEENGRGNFPPRFSGLQFPNYSSELNVNALELDDSALYLCASSLAGLSSYEQYFGPGTRLTVT.

The chain joins TRBV15 to TRBJ1-5; D is possibly TRBD1 (6 bases). Per the germline V gene, CDR1 is LNHNV and CDR2 is YYDKDF (reference sequence). The ends were cut back, 3 bases at V and 7 bases at J, with 16 bases in the middle. This CDR3 is 15 amino acids long. The CDR3 DNA sequence: TGTGCCACCAGCAGGGATATAGGGGGGGACCAGCCCCAGCATTTT. Translation gives CATSRDIGGDQPQHF.

This rearrangement joins TRBV5-1 to TRBJ2-3, with D perhaps TRBD1 (6 bases). Trimming took off 4 bases at V and 5 bases at J, with 23 bases between the two ends. CDR3 length: 17 amino acids. CDR1 is SGHRS, CDR2 YFSETQ, per germline. The CDR3 DNA is TGCGCCAGCAGCGTATCCGGGACACCTGTTGGTGGAGATACGCAGTATTTT. Amino acids: CASSVSGTPVGGDTQYF.

The rearrangement uses TRBV27 and TRBJ2-5, with TRBD2 identical over 8 bases. The ends lost 3 bases at V and 3 bases at J; junction bases unmatched: 3. There are 14 residues in the CDR3. CDR1 and CDR2 from the germline V gene are MNHEY and SMNVEV (reference sequence). The CDR3 DNA reads as TGTGCCAGCAGTTTTTCCGGGAGGGAAGAGACCCAGTACTTC. It yields the protein CASSFSGREETQYF.

V and J are TRBV7-2 and TRBJ1-6; possible D gene TRBD1, 6 bases. The length of the CDR3 is 15 residues. Germline V gene sequence: CDR1 SGHTA, CDR2 FQGNSA. V dropped 5 bases and J dropped 8 bases, with 16 bases sitting between them. The CDR3, as DNA: TGTGCCAGCAGCCTACTACAGGGCTCGGATTCACCCCTCCACTTT. Its protein product is CASSLLQGSDSPLHF.

The chain uses TRBV19 and TRBJ2-1; 8 bases line up with TRBD2. Unmatched junction bases numbered 8, after V lost 0 bases and J lost 7 bases. The CDR3 sequence is 16 residues long. CDR1 and CDR2 (germline): LNHDA, SQIVND (reference sequence). CDR3: CASSIDRSGGGNEQFF. The DNA of the CDR3 is TGTGCCAGTAGTATAGATCGGAGCGGGGGAGGTAATGAGCAGTTCTTC.

The J gene is TRBJ2-7, the V gene TRBV12-5, with 9 bases lining up with TRBD2. Germline-derived CDR1 and CDR2 are LGHNT and FRNRAP. V shed 5 bases and J 5 bases; nucleotides not matched to a gene: 10. This CDR3 has 15 residues. The CDR3: CASGPTLAGRDEQYF. In DNA form, the CDR3 reads TGTGCTAGTGGTCCGACTCTAGCGGGGAGGGACGAGCAGTACTTC.

V gene TRBV19 combines with J gene TRBJ1-2; 7 bases match TRBD1. Trimming removed 4 bases from V and 3 bases from J; junction bases left unmatched: 5. CDR3 size: 14 residues. Looked up from germline, CDR1 is LNHDA and CDR2 is SQIVND (reference sequence). The CDR3 sequence is CASSTTGQDYGYTF. CDR3 nucleotide sequence: TGTGCCAGTAGTACCACAGGACAGGACTATGGCTACACCTTC. The full variable domain, rest sourced from reference TRBV19 and TRBJ1-2, is DGGITQSPKYLFRKEGQNVTLSCEQNLNHDAMYWYRQDPGQGLRLIYYSQIVNDFQKGDIAEGYSVSREKKESFPLTVTSAQKNPTAFYLCASSTTGQDYGYTFGSGTRLTVV.

V gene TRBV5-1 combines with J gene TRBJ1-2; TRBD1 agrees at 10 bases. Germline assignment: CDR1 SGHRS and CDR2 YFSETQ. Trimming removed 0 bases from V and 2 bases from J; junction bases left unmatched: 1. The CDR3 has 15 amino acids. The CDR3 DNA is TGCGCCAGCAGCTTGGCGGGACAGGGGAACTATGGCTACACCTTC. It is translated as CASSLAGQGNYGYTF.

The chain employs TRBV15 and TRBJ1-1; no clear D. Germline loops: CDR1 LNHNV, CDR2 YYDKDF (reference sequence). The V end lost 2 bases, the J end lost 1 base, and 5 bases lay between the germline ends. This CDR3 is built from 13 residues. CDR3 protein: CATSRWRNTEAFF. DNA for the CDR3: TGTGCCACCAGCAGATGGAGGAACACTGAAGCTTTCTTT.

The gene calls are TRBV29-1 and TRBJ1-5; D uncertain. The CDR3 is 14 amino acids. The V and J ends lost 5 bases and 9 bases respectively, with 20 bases between them. Germline V gene sequence: CDR1 SQVTM, CDR2 ANQGSEA. The CDR3 DNA reads TGCAGCGTTAGTCTACTAGGACTCACGGGGCCCCAGCATTTT. It encodes CSVSLLGLTGPQHF.

V and J are TRBV6-4 and TRBJ1-2; 7 bases match TRBD1. Germline V gene lookup returns CDR1 MRHNA and CDR2 SNTAGT. The CDR3 is 13 residues long. Trimming at V came to 4 bases and at J to 3 bases, leaving 2 bases not matched to a gene. The CDR3 nucleotides read TGTGCCAGCAGTGCAACAGGGGACTATGGCTACACCTTC. Protein sequence: CASSATGDYGYTF.

This rearrangement joins TRBV7-2 to TRBJ1-5; D remains ambiguous. CDR3 size: 14 residues. The V gene's germline CDR1 is SGHTA and CDR2 FQGNSA. V dropped 2 bases and J dropped 6 bases, with 11 bases sitting between them. The CDR3 region is CASSLRSLPQPQHF. CDR3 in DNA: TGTGCCAGCAGCTTACGGTCTCTCCCTCAGCCCCAGCATTTT. The variable domain in full, completed from reference TRBV7-2 and TRBJ1-5, reads GAGVSQSPSNKVTEKGKDVELRCDPISGHTALYWYRQSLGQGLEFLIYFQGNSAPDKSGLPSDRFSAERTGGSVSTLTIQRTQQEDSAVYLCASSLRSLPQPQHFGDGTRLSIL.

As DNA, the CDR3 is TGTGCCATCAGTCGAACAGGGGATATGAACACTGAAGCTTTCTTT. Translation gives CAISRTGDMNTEAFF. This rearrangement joins TRBV10-3 to TRBJ1-1; 7 bases are a match to TRBD1. Germline trimming cut 5 bases from V and 0 bases from J; bases unmatched to any gene: 6. This CDR3 has 15 residues. Germline values: CDR1 ENHRY, CDR2 SYGVKD.

The chain carries TRBV2 and TRBJ1-5; 7 bases map to TRBD1. The germline gives CDR1 SNHLY, CDR2 FYNNEI. Trimming removed 7 bases from V and 3 bases from J; junction bases left unmatched: 15. The CDR3 sequence is 17 residues long. DNA of the CDR3: TGTGCCAGCAAGCCCGACGGAGGGGGCACTTTCAATCAGCCCCAGCATTTT. It is translated as CASKPDGGGTFNQPQHF.

The chain carries TRBV5-1 and TRBJ2-2, with D tentatively TRBD2 (5 bases). V lost 4 bases and J 0 bases, leaving 10 bases between the germline ends. The CDR3 runs 15 residues. Germline V lookup: CDR1 SGHRS, CDR2 YFSETQ. This chain's CDR3 is CASSRLAANTGELFF. In nucleotides, the CDR3 is TGCGCCAGCAGCCGCCTAGCCGCGAACACCGGGGAGCTGTTTTTT.

Comments on this clone: The identical CDR3 is also encoded by other nucleotide sequences in the sample. The gene calls are TRBV5-1 and TRBJ2-7; D possibly corresponds to TRBD1 (6 bases). This CDR3 has 15 residues. Trimming shortened V by 3 bases and J by 0 bases, and 13 bases separated the two germline ends. Looked up from germline, CDR1 is SGHRS and CDR2 is YFSETQ. For the CDR3, the DNA is TGCGCCAGCAGCTCGGACAGCATCAGCTCCTACGAGCAGTACTTC. Translating gives CASSSDSISSYEQYF.

This chain uses TRBV7-2 with TRBJ2-7; TRBD2 matches at 7 bases. The CDR3 consists of 13 residues. Germline V gene data show CDR1 as SGHTA and CDR2 as FQGNSA. J lost 3 bases, V lost 4 bases, and 3 bases had no gene match. The CDR3 nucleotides are TGTGCCAGCAGCTGGGGACTAAACTACGAGCAGTACTTC. Its protein is CASSWGLNYEQYF. Based on the CDR3 plus reference TRBV7-2 and TRBJ2-7, the full variable domain is GAGVSQSPSNKVTEKGKDVELRCDPISGHTALYWYRQSLGQGLEFLIYFQGNSAPDKSGLPSDRFSAERTGGSVSTLTIQRTQQEDSAVYLCASSWGLNYEQYFGPGTRLTVT.

The rearrangement links TRBV6-1 to TRBJ1-6; D is possibly TRBD1 (6 bases). Per the germline V gene, CDR1 is MNHNS and CDR2 is SASEGT. The CDR3 is made up of 16 amino acids. V lost 1 base and J 8 bases, leaving 15 bases between the germline ends. The DNA for the CDR3 is TGTGCCAGCAGTGAAGTTGGCAGGGGAGTGGATTCACCCCTCCACTTT. Translation: CASSEVGRGVDSPLHF.

The gene calls are TRBV27 and TRBJ2-1, with D perhaps matching TRBD1 (5 bases). V dropped 3 bases and J dropped 14 bases, with 14 bases sitting between them. CDR1 is MNHEY, CDR2 SMNVEV, per germline (reference sequence). The length of the CDR3 is 12 residues. Written as DNA, the CDR3 is TGTGCCAGCAGTTTCTCGACAGTCGCCGAGTTCTTC. Translated: CASSFSTVAEFF.

The chain combines TRBV28 with TRBJ1-3, with 7 bases matching TRBD1. Germline loops: CDR1 MDHEN, CDR2 SYDVKM. The length of the CDR3 is 12 residues. J was trimmed by 8 bases and V by 4 bases; bases with no gene match: 2. The CDR3 nucleotides are TGTGCCAGCAGTTCCCAGGGGGACACCATATATTTT. It yields the protein CASSSQGDTIYF.